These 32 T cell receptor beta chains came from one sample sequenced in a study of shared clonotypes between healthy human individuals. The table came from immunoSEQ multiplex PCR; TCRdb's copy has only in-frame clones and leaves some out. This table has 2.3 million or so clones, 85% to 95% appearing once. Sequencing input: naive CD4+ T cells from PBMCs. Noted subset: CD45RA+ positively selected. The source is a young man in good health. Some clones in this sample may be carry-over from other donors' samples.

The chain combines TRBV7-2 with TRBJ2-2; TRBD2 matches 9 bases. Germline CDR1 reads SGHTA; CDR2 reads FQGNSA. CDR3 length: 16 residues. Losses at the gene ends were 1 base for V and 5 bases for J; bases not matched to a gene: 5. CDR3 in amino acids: CASSLVWREGTGELFF. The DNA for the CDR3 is TGTGCCAGCAGCTTAGTCTGGCGGGAGGGTACCGGGGAGCTGTTTTTT.

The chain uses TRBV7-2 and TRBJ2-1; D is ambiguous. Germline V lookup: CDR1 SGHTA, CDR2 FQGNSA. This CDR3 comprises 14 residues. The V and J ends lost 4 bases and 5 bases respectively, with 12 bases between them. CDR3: CASSSRAINNEQFF. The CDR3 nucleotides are TGTGCCAGCAGCTCCCGGGCGATAAACAATGAGCAGTTCTTC. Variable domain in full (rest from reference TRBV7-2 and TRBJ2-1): GAGVSQSPSNKVTEKGKDVELRCDPISGHTALYWYRQSLGQGLEFLIYFQGNSAPDKSGLPSDRFSAERTGGSVSTLTIQRTQQEDSAVYLCASSSRAINNEQFFGPGTRLTVL.

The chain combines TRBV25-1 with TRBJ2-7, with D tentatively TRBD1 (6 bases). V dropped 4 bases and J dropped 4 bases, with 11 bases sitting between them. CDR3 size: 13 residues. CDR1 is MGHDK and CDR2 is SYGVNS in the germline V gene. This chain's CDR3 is CASSGTGIYEQYF. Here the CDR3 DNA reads TGTGCCAGCAGTGGAACAGGGATTTACGAGCAGTACTTC.

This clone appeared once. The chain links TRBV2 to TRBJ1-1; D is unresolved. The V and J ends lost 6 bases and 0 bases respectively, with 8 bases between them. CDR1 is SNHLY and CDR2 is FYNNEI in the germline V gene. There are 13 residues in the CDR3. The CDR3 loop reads CASRTNMNTEAFF. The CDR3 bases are TGTGCCAGCAGGACAAACATGAACACTGAAGCTTTCTTT.

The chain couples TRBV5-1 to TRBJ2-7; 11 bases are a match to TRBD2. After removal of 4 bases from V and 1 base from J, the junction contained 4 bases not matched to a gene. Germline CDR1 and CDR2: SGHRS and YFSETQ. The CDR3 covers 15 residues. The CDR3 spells CASSTLAGASYEQYF. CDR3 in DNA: TGCGCCAGCAGCACACTAGCGGGAGCGTCCTACGAGCAGTACTTC.

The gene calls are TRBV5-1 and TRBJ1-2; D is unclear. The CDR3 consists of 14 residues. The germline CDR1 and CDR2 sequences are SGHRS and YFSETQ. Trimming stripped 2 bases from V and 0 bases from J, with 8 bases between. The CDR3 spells CASSFRTANYGYTF. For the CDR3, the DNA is TGCGCCAGCAGCTTTCGAACAGCTAACTATGGCTACACCTTC.

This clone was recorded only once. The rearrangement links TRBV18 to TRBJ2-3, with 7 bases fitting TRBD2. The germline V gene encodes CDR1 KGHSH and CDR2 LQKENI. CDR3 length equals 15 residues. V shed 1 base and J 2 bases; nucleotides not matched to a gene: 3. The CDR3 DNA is TGTGCCAGCTCACCACAGGGGAGGGACACAGATACGCAGTATTTT. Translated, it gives CASSPQGRDTDTQYF.

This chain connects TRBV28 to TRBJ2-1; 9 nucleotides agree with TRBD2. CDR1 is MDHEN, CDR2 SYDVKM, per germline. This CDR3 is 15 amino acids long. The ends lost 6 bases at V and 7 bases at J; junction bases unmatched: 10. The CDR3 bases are TGTGCCAGCAGCGGCGGGCGGGAGGGCCTTAATGAGCAGTTCTTC. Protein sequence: CASSGGREGLNEQFF.

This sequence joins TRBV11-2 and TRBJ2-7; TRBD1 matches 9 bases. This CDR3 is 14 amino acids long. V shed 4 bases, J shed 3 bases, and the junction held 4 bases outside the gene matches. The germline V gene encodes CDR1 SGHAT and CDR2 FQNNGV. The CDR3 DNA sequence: TGTGCCAGCAGCTCCCCGACAGGGGGCTACGAGCAGTACTTC. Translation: CASSSPTGGYEQYF. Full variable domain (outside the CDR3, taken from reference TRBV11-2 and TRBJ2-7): EAGVAQSPRYKIIEKRQSVAFWCNPISGHATLYWYQQILGQGPKLLIQFQNNGVVDDSQLPKDRFSAERLKGVDSTLKIQPAKLEDSAVYLCASSSPTGGYEQYFGPGTRLTVT.

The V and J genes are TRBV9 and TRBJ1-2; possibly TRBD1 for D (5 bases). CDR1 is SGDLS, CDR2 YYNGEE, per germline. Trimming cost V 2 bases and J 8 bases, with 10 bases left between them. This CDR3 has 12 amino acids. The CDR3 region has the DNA TGTGCCAGCAGCGTTGGGGCGGGCGGCTACACCTTC. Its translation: CASSVGAGGYTF. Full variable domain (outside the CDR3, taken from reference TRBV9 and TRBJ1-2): DSGVTQTPKHLITATGQRVTLRCSPRSGDLSVYWYQQSLDQGLQFLIQYYNGEERAKGNILERFSAQQFPDLHSELNLSSLELGDSALYFCASSVGAGGYTFGSGTRLTVV.

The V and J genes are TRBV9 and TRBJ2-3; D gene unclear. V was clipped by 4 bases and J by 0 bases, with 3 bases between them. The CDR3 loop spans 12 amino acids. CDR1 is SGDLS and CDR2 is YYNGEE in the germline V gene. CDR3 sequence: CASSMSTDTQYF. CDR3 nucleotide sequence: TGTGCCAGCAGCATGAGCACAGATACGCAGTATTTT.

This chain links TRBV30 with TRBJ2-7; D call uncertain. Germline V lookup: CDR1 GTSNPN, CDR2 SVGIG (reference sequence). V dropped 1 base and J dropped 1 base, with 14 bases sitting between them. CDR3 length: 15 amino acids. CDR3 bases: TGTGCCTGGAGTGGATACCCTTCGGAGTCCTACGAGCAGTACTTC. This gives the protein CAWSGYPSESYEQYF.

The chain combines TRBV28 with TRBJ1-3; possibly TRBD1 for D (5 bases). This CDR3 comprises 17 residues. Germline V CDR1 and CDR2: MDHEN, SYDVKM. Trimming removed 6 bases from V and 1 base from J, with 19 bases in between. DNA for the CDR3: TGTGCCAGCAGCTCCTTCGGGGGGTCGGGATCTGGAAACACCATATATTTT. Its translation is CASSSFGGSGSGNTIYF.

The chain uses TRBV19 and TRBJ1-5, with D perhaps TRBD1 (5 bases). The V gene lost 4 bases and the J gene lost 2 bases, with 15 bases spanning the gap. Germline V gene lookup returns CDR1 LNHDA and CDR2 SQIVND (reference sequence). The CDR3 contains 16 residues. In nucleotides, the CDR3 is TGTGCCAGTAGTAGCCGATGGGGGGACGGCAATCAGCCCCAGCATTTT. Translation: CASSSRWGDGNQPQHF.

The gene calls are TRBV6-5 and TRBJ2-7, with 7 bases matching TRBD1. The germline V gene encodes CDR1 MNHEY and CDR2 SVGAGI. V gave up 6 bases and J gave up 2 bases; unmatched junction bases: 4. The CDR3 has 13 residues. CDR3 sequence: CASRGQNTYEQYF. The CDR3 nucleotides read TGTGCCAGCAGGGGACAGAATACCTACGAGCAGTACTTC.

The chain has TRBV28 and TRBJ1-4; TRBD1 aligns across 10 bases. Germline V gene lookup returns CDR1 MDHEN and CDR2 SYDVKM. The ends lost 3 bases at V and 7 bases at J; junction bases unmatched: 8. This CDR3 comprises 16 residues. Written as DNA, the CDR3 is TGTGCCAGCAGTTTTTCCGGGACAGGGGTTGCTGAAAAACTGTTTTTT. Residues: CASSFSGTGVAEKLFF.

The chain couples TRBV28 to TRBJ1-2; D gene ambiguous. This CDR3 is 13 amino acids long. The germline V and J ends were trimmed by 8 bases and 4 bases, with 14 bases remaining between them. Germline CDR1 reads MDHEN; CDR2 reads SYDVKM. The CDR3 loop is CASRKPLLYGYTF. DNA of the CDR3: TGTGCCAGCCGAAAACCCCTACTCTATGGCTACACCTTC.

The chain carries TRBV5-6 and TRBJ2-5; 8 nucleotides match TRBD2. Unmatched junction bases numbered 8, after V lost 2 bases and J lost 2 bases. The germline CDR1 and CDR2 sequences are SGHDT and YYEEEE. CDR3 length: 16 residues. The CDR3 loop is CASSFLLAGVQETQYF. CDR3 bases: TGTGCCAGCAGCTTCCTTCTAGCGGGCGTGCAAGAGACCCAGTACTTC.

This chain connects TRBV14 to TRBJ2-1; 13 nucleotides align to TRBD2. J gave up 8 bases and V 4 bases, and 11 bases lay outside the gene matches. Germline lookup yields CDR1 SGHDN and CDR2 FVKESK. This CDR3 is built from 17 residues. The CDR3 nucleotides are TGTGCCAGCAGCCGCGACTTGGGGACTAGCGGGAAGGATGAGCAGTTCTTC. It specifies CASSRDLGTSGKDEQFF.

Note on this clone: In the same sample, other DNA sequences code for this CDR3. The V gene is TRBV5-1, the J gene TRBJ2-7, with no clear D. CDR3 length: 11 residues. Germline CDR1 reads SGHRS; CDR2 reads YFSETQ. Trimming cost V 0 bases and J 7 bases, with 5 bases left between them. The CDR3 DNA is TGCGCCAGCAGCTTGGGTGGAGAGCAGTACTTC. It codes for CASSLGGEQYF. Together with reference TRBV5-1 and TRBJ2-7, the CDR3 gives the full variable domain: KAGVTQTPRYLIKTRGQQVTLSCSPISGHRSVSWYQQTPGQGLQFLFEYFSETQRNKGNFPGRFSGRQFSNSRSEMNVSTLELGDSALYLCASSLGGEQYFGPGTRLTVT.

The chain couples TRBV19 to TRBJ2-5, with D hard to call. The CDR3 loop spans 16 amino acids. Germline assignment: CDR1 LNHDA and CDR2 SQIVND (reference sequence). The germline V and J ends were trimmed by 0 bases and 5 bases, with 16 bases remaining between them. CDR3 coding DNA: TGTGCCAGTAGTATAGATCGATCGGGCAAGTGGGAGACCCAGTACTTC. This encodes CASSIDRSGKWETQYF.

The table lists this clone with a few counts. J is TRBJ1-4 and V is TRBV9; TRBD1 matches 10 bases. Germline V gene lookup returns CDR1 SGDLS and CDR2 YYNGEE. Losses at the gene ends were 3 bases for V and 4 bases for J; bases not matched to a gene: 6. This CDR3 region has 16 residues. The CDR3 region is CASSGGTGAFNEKLFF. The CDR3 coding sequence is TGTGCCAGCAGCGGAGGGACAGGGGCATTTAATGAAAAACTGTTTTTT.

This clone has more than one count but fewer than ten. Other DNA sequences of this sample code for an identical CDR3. CDR3 amino acids: CASSAQETQYF. The CDR3 DNA is TGTGCCAGCAGTGCGCAAGAGACCCAGTACTTC. V is TRBV2 and J is TRBJ2-5, with D unresolved. Germline V CDR1 and CDR2: SNHLY, FYNNEI. Trimming took off 4 bases at V and 2 bases at J, with 2 bases between the two ends. The CDR3 length is 11 residues.

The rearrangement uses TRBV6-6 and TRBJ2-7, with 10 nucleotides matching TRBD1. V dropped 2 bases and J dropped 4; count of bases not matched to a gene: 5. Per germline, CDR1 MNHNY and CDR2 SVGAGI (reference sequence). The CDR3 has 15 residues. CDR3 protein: CASSYRDRGVYEQYF. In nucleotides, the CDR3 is TGTGCCAGCAGTTACCGGGACAGGGGAGTATACGAGCAGTACTTC.

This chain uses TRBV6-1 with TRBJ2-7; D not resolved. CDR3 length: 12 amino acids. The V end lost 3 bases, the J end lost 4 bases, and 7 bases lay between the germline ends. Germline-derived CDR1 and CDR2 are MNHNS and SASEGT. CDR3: CASSESWYEQYF. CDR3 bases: TGTGCCAGCAGTGAGTCCTGGTACGAGCAGTACTTC.

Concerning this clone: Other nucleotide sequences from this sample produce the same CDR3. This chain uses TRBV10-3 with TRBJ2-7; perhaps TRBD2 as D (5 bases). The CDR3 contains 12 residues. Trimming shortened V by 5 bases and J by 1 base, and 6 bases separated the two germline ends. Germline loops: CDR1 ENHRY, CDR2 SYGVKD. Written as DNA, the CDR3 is TGTGCCATCAGTAGCGGATCCTACGAGCAGTACTTC. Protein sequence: CAISSGSYEQYF.

Written as DNA, the CDR3 is TGCGCCAGCAGCCAAGAACGGGACAGGTCAGGCCAAGAGACCCAGTACTTC. Translated: CASSQERDRSGQETQYF. The chain is built from TRBV4-3 and TRBJ2-5, with 8 nucleotides matching TRBD1. The CDR3 covers 17 residues. Losses at the gene ends were 0 bases for V and 1 base for J; bases not matched to a gene: 7. CDR1 is LGHNA, CDR2 YSLEER, per germline.

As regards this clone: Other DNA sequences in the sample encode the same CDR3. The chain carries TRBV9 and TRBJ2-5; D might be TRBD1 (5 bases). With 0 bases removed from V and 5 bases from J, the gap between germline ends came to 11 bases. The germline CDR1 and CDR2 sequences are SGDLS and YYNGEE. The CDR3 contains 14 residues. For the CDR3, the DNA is TGTGCCAGCAGCGTAGGGCAGGGTCGGGAGACCCAGTACTTC. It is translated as CASSVGQGRETQYF.

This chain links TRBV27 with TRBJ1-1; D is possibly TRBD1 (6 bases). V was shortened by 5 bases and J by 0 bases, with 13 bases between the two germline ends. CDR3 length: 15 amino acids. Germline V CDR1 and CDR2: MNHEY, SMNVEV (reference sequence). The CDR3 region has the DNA TGTGCCAGCAGTCCGATGACAGGCATGAACACTGAAGCTTTCTTT. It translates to CASSPMTGMNTEAFF.

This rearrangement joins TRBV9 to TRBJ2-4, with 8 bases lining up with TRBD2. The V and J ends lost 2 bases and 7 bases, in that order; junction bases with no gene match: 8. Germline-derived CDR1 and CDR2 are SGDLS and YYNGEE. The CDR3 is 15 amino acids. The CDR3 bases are TGTGCCAGCAGCGTTTCAGATAGCGGGAATAACATTCAGTACTTC. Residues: CASSVSDSGNNIQYF.

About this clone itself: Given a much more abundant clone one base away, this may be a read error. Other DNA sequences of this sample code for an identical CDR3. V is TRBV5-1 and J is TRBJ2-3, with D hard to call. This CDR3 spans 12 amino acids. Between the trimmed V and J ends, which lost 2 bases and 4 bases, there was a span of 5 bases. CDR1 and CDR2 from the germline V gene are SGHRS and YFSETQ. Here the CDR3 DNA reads TGCGCCAGCAGCTTAGAGGCAGATACGCAGTATTTT. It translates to CASSLEADTQYF.

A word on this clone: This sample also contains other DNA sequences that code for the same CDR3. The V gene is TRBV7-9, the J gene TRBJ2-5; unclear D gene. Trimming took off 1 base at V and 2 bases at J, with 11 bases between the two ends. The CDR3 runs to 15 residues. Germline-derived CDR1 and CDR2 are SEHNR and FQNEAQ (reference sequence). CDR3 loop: CASSLGAGGQETQYF. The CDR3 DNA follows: TGTGCCAGCAGCTTAGGGGCAGGCGGACAAGAGACCCAGTACTTC.